This T cell receptor beta chain was found in a study of post-analysis software for immune sequencing data. Many counts were recorded for this clonotype. Its target is unknown. Overall study findings and caveats: Higher frequency in patients than in controls was seen for about five TRBV segments, with TRBV5-6, TRBV5-1 and TRBV20-1 among them.

The CDR3 totals 13 residues. Germline CDR1 reads SQVTM; CDR2 reads ANQGSEA. Trimming removed 4 bases at V and 9 bases at J, with 17 bases between. Sequencing libraries made from TCR beta cDNA carried unique molecular identifiers. TCRdb re-called the PCR reads through MiXCR, storing one row per CDR3 protein. This sample carries fewer than 850,000 distinct CDR3 sequences, roughly 27% of them seen once, and the ten largest clones take more than 0.55%. The chain employs TRBV29-1 and TRBJ2-3; a possible D gene is TRBD2 (6 bases). This clonotype was sampled from a girl between 10 and 17 years old with multiple sclerosis. The sample comprised blood. In DNA form, the CDR3 reads TGCAGCGTTGCAGTAGCGGCTTGGAGGACGCAGTATTTT. This codes for CSVAVAAWRTQYF.